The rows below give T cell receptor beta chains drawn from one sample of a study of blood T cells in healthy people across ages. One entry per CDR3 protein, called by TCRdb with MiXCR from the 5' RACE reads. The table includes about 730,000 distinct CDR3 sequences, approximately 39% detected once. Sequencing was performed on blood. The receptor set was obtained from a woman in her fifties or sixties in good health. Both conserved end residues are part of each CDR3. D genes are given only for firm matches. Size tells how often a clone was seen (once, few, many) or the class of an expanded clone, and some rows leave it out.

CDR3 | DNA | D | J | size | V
CSAPSGGTSSYEQYF | TGCAGTGCTCCTTCGGGGGGAACGAGCTCCTACGAGCAGTACTTC | TRBD2 | TRBJ2-7 | NA | TRBV20-1
CASSPGPLQPQHF | TGTGCCAGCTCACCAGGTCCGCTTCAGCCCCAGCATTTT | NA | TRBJ1-5 | NA | TRBV18
CAGQHNEKLFF | TGTGCCGGACAGCATAATGAAAAACTGTTTTTT | NA | TRBJ1-4 | NA | TRBV7-9
CASSHRDGFSEQYF | TGTGCCAGCAGTCACCGGGACGGATTCTCCGAGCAGTACTTC | NA | TRBJ2-7 | NA | TRBV27
CSASSGLVTDTQYF | TGCAGTGCTAGTTCGGGACTCGTGACAGATACGCAGTATTTT | NA | TRBJ2-3 | NA | TRBV20-1
CASSFYSSDEKLFF | TGTGCCAGCAGTTTTTACAGCTCGGATGAAAAACTGTTTTTT | NA | TRBJ1-4 | once | TRBV28
CASSLGQGVNYGYTF | TGTGCCAGCAGTTTGGGACAGGGAGTCAACTATGGCTACACCTTC | TRBD1 | TRBJ1-2 | few | TRBV12-3/TRBV12-4
CAGSLMASRNNEQFF | TGTGCCGGCAGCTTAATGGCTAGCCGTAACAATGAGCAGTTCTTC | NA | TRBJ2-1 | NA | TRBV11-3
CASSWAGSQETQYF | TGTGCCAGCAGTTGGGCGGGGTCTCAAGAGACCCAGTACTTC | NA | TRBJ2-5 | few | TRBV28
CSVELTLRAQQFF | TGCAGCGTTGAGTTAACCCTGCGCGCGCAGCAGTTCTTC | NA | TRBJ2-1 | NA | TRBV29-1